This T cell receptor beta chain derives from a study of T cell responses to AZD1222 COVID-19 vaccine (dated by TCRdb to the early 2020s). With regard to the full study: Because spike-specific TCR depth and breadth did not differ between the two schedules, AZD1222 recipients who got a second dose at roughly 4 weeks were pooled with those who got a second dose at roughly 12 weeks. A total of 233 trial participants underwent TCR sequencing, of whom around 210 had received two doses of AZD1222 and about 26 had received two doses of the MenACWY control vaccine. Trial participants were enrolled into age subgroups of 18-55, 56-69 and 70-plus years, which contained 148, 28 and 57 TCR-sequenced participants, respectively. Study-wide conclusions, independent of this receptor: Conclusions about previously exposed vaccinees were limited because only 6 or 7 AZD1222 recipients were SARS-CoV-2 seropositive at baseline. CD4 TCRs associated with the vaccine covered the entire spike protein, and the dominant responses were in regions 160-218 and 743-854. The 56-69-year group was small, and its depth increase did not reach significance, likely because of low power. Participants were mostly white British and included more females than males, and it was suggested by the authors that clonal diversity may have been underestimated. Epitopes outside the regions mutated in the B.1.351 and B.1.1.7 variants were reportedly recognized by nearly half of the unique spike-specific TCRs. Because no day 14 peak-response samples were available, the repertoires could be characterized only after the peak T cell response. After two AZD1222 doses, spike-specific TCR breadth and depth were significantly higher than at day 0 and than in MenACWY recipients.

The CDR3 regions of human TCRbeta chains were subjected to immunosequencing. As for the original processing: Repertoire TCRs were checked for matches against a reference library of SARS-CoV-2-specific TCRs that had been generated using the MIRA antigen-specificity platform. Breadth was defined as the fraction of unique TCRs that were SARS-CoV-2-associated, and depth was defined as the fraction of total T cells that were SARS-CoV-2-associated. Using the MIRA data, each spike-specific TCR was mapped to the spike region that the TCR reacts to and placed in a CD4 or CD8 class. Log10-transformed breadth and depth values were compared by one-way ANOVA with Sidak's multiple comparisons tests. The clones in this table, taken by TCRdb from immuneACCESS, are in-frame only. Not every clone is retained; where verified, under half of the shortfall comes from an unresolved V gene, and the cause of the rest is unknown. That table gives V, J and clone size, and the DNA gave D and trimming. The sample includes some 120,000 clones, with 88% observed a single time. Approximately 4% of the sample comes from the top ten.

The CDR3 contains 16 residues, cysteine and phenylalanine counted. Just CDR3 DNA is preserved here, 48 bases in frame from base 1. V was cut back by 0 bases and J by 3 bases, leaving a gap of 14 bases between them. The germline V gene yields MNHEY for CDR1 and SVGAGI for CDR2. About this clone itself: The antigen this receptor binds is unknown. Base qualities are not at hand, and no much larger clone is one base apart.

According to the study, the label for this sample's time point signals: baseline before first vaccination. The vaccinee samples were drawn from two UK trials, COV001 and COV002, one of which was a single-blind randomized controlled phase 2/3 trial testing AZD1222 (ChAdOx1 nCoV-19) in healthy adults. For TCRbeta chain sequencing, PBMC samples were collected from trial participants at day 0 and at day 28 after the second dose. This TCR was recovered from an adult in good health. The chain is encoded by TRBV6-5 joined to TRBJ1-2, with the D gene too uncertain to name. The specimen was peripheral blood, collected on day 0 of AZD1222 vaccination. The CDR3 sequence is CASSYSTPSRYYGYTF. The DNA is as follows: TGTGCCAGCAGTTACTCGACTCCCAGTCGATACTATGGCTACACCTTC.